The rows below give T cell receptor beta chains drawn from one sample of a study of blood T cell repertoires in COVID-19. Sequenced by immunoSEQ multiplex PCR; TCRdb stores in-frame clones only, minus some. The sample holds roughly 380,000 clones, more than 65% seen once. Sequenced: peripheral blood. These receptors all come from a human donor with acute or convalescent COVID-19. The donor label of this sample is uncertain. The CDR3 runs from the conserved cysteine through the conserved F or W. Fields, in order: clone size, V gene, D gene, J gene, CDR3 DNA, CDR3 protein. A D gene is named only where the DNA matches it firmly. A row's size may be missing; if present it is once, few, many or a size class.

clone_size: few
v_call: TRBV6-6
d_call: TRBD2
j_call: TRBJ2-2
cdr3_nt: TGTGCCAGCAGCAACCTAGCGGGCTTCACCGGGGAGCTGTTTTTT
cdr3_aa: CASSNLAGFTGELFF

clone_size: -
v_call: TRBV10-3
d_call: -
j_call: TRBJ1-1
cdr3_nt: TGTGCCATCAGCGACCCGATACTCGGGGTCGGAGGTGAAGCTTTCTTT
cdr3_aa: CAISDPILGVGGEAFF

clone_size: -
v_call: TRBV10-2
d_call: -
j_call: TRBJ1-4
cdr3_nt: TGCGCCAGCAGTGATTTGACAACAACTAATGAAAAACTGTTTTTT
cdr3_aa: CASSDLTTTNEKLFF

clone_size: -
v_call: TRBV3-1/TRBV3-2
d_call: TRBD1
j_call: TRBJ1-1
cdr3_nt: TGTGCCAGCAGCCTCCTGCAGGGGGCAGGTCAAGCTTTCTTT
cdr3_aa: CASSLLQGAGQAFF

clone_size: -
v_call: TRBV11-1
d_call: TRBD2
j_call: TRBJ2-5
cdr3_nt: TGTGCCAGCACCCGACCGGGGCTAGCGGGAGAGACCCAGTACTTC
cdr3_aa: CASTRPGLAGETQYF

clone_size: -
v_call: TRBV5-1
d_call: -
j_call: TRBJ2-2
cdr3_nt: TGCGCCAGCAGCTTGGTGGTTGAGACCGGGGAGCTGTTTTTT
cdr3_aa: CASSLVVETGELFF

clone_size: -
v_call: TRBV5-4
d_call: TRBD2
j_call: TRBJ2-3
cdr3_nt: TGTGCCAGCAGCTTAGGAGCGGGGGCCCAAAGCACAGATACGCAGTATTTT
cdr3_aa: CASSLGAGAQSTDTQYF

clone_size: few
v_call: TRBV5-1
d_call: -
j_call: TRBJ1-2
cdr3_nt: TGCGCCAGCAGCGGAGAAACATCCGGCTACACCTTC
cdr3_aa: CASSGETSGYTF

clone_size: -
v_call: TRBV19
d_call: -
j_call: TRBJ2-2
cdr3_nt: TGTGCCAGTAGTGGGCCCCGGAATGTGGGGCTGTTTTTT
cdr3_aa: CASSGPRNVGLFF

clone_size: -
v_call: TRBV10-3
d_call: TRBD1
j_call: TRBJ1-3
cdr3_nt: TGTGCCATCAGGGACGGGACAGCCTCTGGAAACACCATATATTTT
cdr3_aa: CAIRDGTASGNTIYF

clone_size: once
v_call: TRBV2
d_call: -
j_call: TRBJ1-1
cdr3_nt: TGTGCCAGCTCGGGGGGGGGCACTGAAGCTTTCTTT
cdr3_aa: CASSGGGTEAFF

clone_size: -
v_call: TRBV5-1
d_call: TRBD2
j_call: TRBJ2-1
cdr3_nt: TGCGCCAGCAGCGTACCTAGCGGAGGGGTTTCGAATGAGCAGTTCTTC
cdr3_aa: CASSVPSGGVSNEQFF

clone_size: -
v_call: TRBV10-3
d_call: -
j_call: TRBJ1-5
cdr3_nt: TGTGCCATCAGGGGGGAGGGAAATCAGCCCCAGCATTTT
cdr3_aa: CAIRGEGNQPQHF

clone_size: -
v_call: TRBV3-1/TRBV3-2
d_call: -
j_call: TRBJ2-3
cdr3_nt: TGTGCCAGCAGCCAAGATAAGCTCGTCAGGGGGCAGTTTCGCGGCGGGAGAGATACGCAGTATTTT
cdr3_aa: CASSQDKLVRGQFRGGRDTQYF

clone_size: -
v_call: TRBV7-9
d_call: TRBD2
j_call: TRBJ2-1
cdr3_nt: TGTGCCAGCATTCCTAGCGGGGACAATGAGCAGTTCTTC
cdr3_aa: CASIPSGDNEQFF

clone_size: -
v_call: TRBV4-1
d_call: TRBD1
j_call: TRBJ2-1
cdr3_nt: TGCGCCAGCAGCCACCAAAGACAGGGTACCTACAATGAGCAGTTCTTC
cdr3_aa: CASSHQRQGTYNEQFF

clone_size: -
v_call: TRBV28
d_call: TRBD1
j_call: TRBJ1-2
cdr3_nt: TGTGCCAGCAGTGACAGGGCTCGAGCTTCTACGAGCTATGGCTACACCTTC
cdr3_aa: CASSDRARASTSYGYTF

clone_size: -
v_call: TRBV27
d_call: -
j_call: TRBJ1-1
cdr3_nt: TGTGCCAGCAGTGTGACAGTTGCCACTGAAGCTTTCTTT
cdr3_aa: CASSVTVATEAFF

clone_size: -
v_call: TRBV6-5
d_call: TRBD1
j_call: TRBJ2-1
cdr3_nt: TGTGCCAGCAGAAAAGACAGGGGGCCCAATGAGCAGTTCTTC
cdr3_aa: CASRKDRGPNEQFF

clone_size: few
v_call: TRBV19
d_call: -
j_call: TRBJ1-1
cdr3_nt: TGTGCCAGTAGTCTGTCACGGGGTGAAGCTTTCTTT
cdr3_aa: CASSLSRGEAFF

clone_size: -
v_call: TRBV5-1
d_call: TRBD1
j_call: TRBJ1-1
cdr3_nt: TGCGCCAGCAGCAAGGAAGGGGGCGTTAAACAAGCTTTCTTT
cdr3_aa: CASSKEGGVKQAFF

clone_size: -
v_call: TRBV6-5
d_call: TRBD1
j_call: TRBJ1-2
cdr3_nt: TGTGCCAGCCGGACAGGGAACTATGGCTACACCTTC
cdr3_aa: CASRTGNYGYTF

clone_size: few
v_call: TRBV12-5
d_call: -
j_call: TRBJ2-7
cdr3_nt: TGTGCTAGTGGTTTGGTATATACGGGAGAATACGAGCAGTACTTC
cdr3_aa: CASGLVYTGEYEQYF

clone_size: -
v_call: TRBV6-6
d_call: TRBD1
j_call: TRBJ1-2
cdr3_nt: TGTGCCAGCAGATATACAGGGGTGGAAGGCTACACCTTC
cdr3_aa: CASRYTGVEGYTF

clone_size: -
v_call: TRBV6-2/TRBV6-3
d_call: TRBD1
j_call: TRBJ1-5
cdr3_nt: TGTGCCAGCAGCAGGGACAGGGAAAGGCTTCAGCCCCAGCATTTT
cdr3_aa: CASSRDRERLQPQHF

clone_size: -
v_call: TRBV7-6
d_call: -
j_call: TRBJ1-1
cdr3_nt: TGTGCCAGCAGCCCAGCCGACAGAGTGAACACTGAAGCTTTCTTT
cdr3_aa: CASSPADRVNTEAFF

clone_size: -
v_call: TRBV6-5
d_call: -
j_call: TRBJ2-1
cdr3_nt: TGTGCCAGCAGCCCATACAATGAGCAGTTCTTC
cdr3_aa: CASSPYNEQFF

clone_size: -
v_call: TRBV18
d_call: -
j_call: TRBJ1-4
cdr3_nt: TGTGCCAGCTCCCCGGGGTACAGCAATGAAAAACTGTTTTTT
cdr3_aa: CASSPGYSNEKLFF

clone_size: once
v_call: TRBV6-5
d_call: TRBD1
j_call: TRBJ2-3
cdr3_nt: TGTGCCAGCTCAGGGGGCGAAGCAGATACGCAGTATTTT
cdr3_aa: CASSGGEADTQYF

clone_size: -
v_call: TRBV28
d_call: TRBD2
j_call: TRBJ2-1
cdr3_nt: TGTGCCAGCAGTCTAGCGGGGGGGCGCTTTAATGAGCAGTTCTTC
cdr3_aa: CASSLAGGRFNEQFF

clone_size: -
v_call: TRBV7-2
d_call: -
j_call: TRBJ1-5
cdr3_nt: TGTGCCAGCAGCTTACAGGGGTATAGCAATCAGCCCCAGCATTTT
cdr3_aa: CASSLQGYSNQPQHF

clone_size: once
v_call: TRBV25-1
d_call: -
j_call: TRBJ1-5
cdr3_nt: TGTGCCAGCAGTGATTGGGAGGGACAGCCCCAGCATTTT
cdr3_aa: CASSDWEGQPQHF

clone_size: -
v_call: TRBV7-2
d_call: -
j_call: TRBJ1-2
cdr3_nt: TGTGCCAGCAGCTTAGAGCTCGACTATGGCTACACCTTC
cdr3_aa: CASSLELDYGYTF

clone_size: few
v_call: TRBV5-6
d_call: TRBD2
j_call: TRBJ2-1
cdr3_nt: TGTGCCAGCCGCGGACTAGCGGGGAACAATGAGCAGTTCTTC
cdr3_aa: CASRGLAGNNEQFF

clone_size: -
v_call: TRBV5-4
d_call: TRBD2
j_call: TRBJ2-1
cdr3_nt: TGTGCCAGCAGCTTTCCTAGCGGGAAAGTCTCCTACAATGAGCAGTTCTTC
cdr3_aa: CASSFPSGKVSYNEQFF

clone_size: -
v_call: TRBV5-4
d_call: TRBD1
j_call: TRBJ2-7
cdr3_nt: TGTGCCAGCAGCCAGGGACAGGCTAGGCAGTACTTC
cdr3_aa: CASSQGQARQYF

clone_size: -
v_call: TRBV23-1
d_call: -
j_call: TRBJ2-2
cdr3_nt: TGCGCCAGCAGTCAATGGCGGGGACACACCGGGGAGCTGTTTTTT
cdr3_aa: CASSQWRGHTGELFF

clone_size: once
v_call: TRBV13
d_call: -
j_call: TRBJ1-1
cdr3_nt: TGTGCCAGCAGCTTCCCAATGGGCCGGGGGAACACTGAAGCTTTCTTT
cdr3_aa: CASSFPMGRGNTEAFF

clone_size: -
v_call: TRBV6-5
d_call: -
j_call: TRBJ1-6
cdr3_nt: TGTGCCAGCAGTTACGGGCAGGGGTCTTCACCCCTCCACTTT
cdr3_aa: CASSYGQGSSPLHF

clone_size: -
v_call: TRBV29-1
d_call: -
j_call: TRBJ2-3
cdr3_nt: TGCAGCGTGGGCAGGGAGACAGATACGCAGTATTTT
cdr3_aa: CSVGRETDTQYF

clone_size: -
v_call: TRBV18
d_call: TRBD1
j_call: TRBJ2-7
cdr3_nt: TGTGCCAGCTCACTCACGACAGGGTTGGGAGAGCAGTACTTC
cdr3_aa: CASSLTTGLGEQYF

clone_size: once
v_call: TRBV5-6
d_call: -
j_call: TRBJ1-5
cdr3_nt: TGTGCCAGCAGCCTCGCTAGTCTCAATCAGCCCCAGCATTTT
cdr3_aa: CASSLASLNQPQHF

clone_size: -
v_call: TRBV2
d_call: -
j_call: TRBJ1-1
cdr3_nt: TGTGCCAGCAGATCCAACACAGGCCATGAAGCTTTCTTT
cdr3_aa: CASRSNTGHEAFF

clone_size: -
v_call: TRBV7-9
d_call: -
j_call: TRBJ2-1
cdr3_nt: TGTGCCAGCAGCGGGAGTAACTCCTACAATGAGCAGTTCTTC
cdr3_aa: CASSGSNSYNEQFF

clone_size: -
v_call: TRBV6-1
d_call: TRBD2
j_call: TRBJ2-5
cdr3_nt: TGTGCCAGCAGTGAGCCTAGACTAGCGGGCGAGCATACCCAGTACTTC
cdr3_aa: CASSEPRLAGEHTQYF